This T cell receptor beta chain is from a study of T cells in Graves' hyperthyroidism and ophthalmopathy. General study findings and limits: Most thyroid clonotypes expanded above 0.001 appeared in blood too.

Researchers took RNA transcripts and amplified the TCR beta CDR3 regions from them. When the TCR CDR3 underwent first-round RT-PCR, the HTBI primer set was used. From the multiplex PCR reads, TCRdb called clonotypes with MiXCR, one entry per CDR3 protein. The table has approximately 590,000 distinct CDR3 sequences, more than 15% seen once; the top ten hold roughly 6.6%. Clinicians diagnosed patients from clinical symptoms, serum thyroxine and TRAb, thyroid ultrasound and orbital computed tomography. PBMCs came from roughly 10 ml fresh peripheral blood. The germline V gene encodes CDR1 SNHLY and CDR2 FYNNEI. The CDR3 sequence is 16 residues long. V dropped 6 bases and J dropped 5; count of bases not matched to a gene: 7. Regarding this clonotype: Its antigen is as yet unknown.

Material for sequencing was blood. The V and J genes are TRBV2 and TRBJ2-3, with 14 bases that match TRBD2. The receptor was derived from a woman between 25 and 40 years old with Graves' hyperthyroidism. CDR3 in amino acids: CASRAAGLAGVDTQYF. In DNA, the CDR3 is TGTGCCAGCAGGGCGGCGGGACTAGCGGGAGTAGATACGCAGTATTTT.